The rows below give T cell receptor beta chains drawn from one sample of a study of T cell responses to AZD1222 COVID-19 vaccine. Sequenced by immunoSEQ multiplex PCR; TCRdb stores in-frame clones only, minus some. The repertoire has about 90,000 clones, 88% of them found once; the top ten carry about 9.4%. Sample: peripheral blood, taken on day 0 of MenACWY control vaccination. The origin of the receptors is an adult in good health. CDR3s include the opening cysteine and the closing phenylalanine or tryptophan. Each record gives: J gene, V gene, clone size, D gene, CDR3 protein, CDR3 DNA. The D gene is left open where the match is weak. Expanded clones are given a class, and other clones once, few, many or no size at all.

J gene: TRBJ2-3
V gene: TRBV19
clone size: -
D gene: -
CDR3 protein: CASAGSADTQYF
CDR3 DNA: TGTGCCAGTGCGGGGTCGGCAGATACGCAGTATTTT

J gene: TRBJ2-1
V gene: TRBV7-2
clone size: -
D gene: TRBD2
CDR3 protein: CASSRTSGGARNEQFF
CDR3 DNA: TGTGCCAGCAGCCGGACTAGCGGGGGGGCCAGGAATGAGCAGTTCTTC

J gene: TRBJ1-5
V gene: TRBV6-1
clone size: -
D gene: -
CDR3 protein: CASSESWGGQPQHF
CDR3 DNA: TGTGCCAGCAGTGAAAGCTGGGGGGGTCAGCCCCAGCATTTT

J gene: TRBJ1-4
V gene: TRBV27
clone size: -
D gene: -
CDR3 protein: CASSLYRVGTNEKLFF
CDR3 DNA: TGTGCCAGCAGTTTGTACAGGGTGGGAACTAATGAAAAACTGTTTTTT

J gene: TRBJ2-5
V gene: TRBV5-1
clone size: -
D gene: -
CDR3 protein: CASSLLGGSQETQYF
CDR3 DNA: TGCGCCAGCAGCTTGTTGGGGGGCAGTCAAGAGACCCAGTACTTC

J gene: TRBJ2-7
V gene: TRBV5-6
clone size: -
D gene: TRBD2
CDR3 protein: CASSAPTSGGPISYEQYF
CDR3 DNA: TGTGCCAGCAGCGCCCCGACTAGCGGGGGGCCCATCTCCTACGAGCAGTACTTC

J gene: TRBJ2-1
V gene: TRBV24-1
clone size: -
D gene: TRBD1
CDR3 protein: CAKQGGSYNEQFF
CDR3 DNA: TGTGCCAAACAGGGGGGATCCTACAATGAGCAGTTCTTC

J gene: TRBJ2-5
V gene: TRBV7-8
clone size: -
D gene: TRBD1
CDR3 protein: CASSLQPGQGKETQYF
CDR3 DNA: TGTGCCAGCAGCTTACAACCGGGACAGGGGAAGGAGACCCAGTACTTC

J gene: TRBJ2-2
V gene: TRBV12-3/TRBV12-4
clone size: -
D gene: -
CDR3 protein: CASTTVNTGELFF
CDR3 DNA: TGTGCCAGCACCACAGTGAACACCGGGGAGCTGTTTTTT

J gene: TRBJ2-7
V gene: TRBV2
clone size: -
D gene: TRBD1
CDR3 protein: CASSVDRLISYEQYF
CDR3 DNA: TGTGCCAGCAGTGTGGACAGGTTGATTTCCTACGAGCAGTACTTC

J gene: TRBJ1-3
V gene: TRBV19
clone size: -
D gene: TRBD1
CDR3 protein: CATGTASSGNTIYF
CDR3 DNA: TGTGCCACTGGGACAGCCAGCTCTGGAAACACCATATATTTT

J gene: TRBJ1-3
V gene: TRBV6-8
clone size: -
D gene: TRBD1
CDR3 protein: CASRISGGSGNTIYF
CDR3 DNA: TGTGCCAGCAGAATATCAGGGGGCTCTGGAAACACCATATATTTT

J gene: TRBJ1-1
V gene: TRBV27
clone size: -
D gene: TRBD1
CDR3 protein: CASSLSGTVLNTEAFF
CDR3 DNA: TGTGCCAGCAGTTTATCAGGGACAGTCCTAAACACTGAAGCTTTCTTT

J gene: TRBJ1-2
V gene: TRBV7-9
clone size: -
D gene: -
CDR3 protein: CASSLGQNYGYTF
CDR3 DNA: TGTGCCAGCAGCTTAGGCCAGAACTATGGCTACACCTTC

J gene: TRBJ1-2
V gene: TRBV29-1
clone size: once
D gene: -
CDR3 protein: CSVETGDYGYTF
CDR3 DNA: TGCAGCGTTGAGACCGGAGACTATGGCTACACCTTC

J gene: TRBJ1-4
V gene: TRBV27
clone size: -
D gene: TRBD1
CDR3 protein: CASSLRGQVDEKLFF
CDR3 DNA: TGTGCCAGCAGTTTGAGGGGACAGGTCGATGAAAAACTGTTTTTT

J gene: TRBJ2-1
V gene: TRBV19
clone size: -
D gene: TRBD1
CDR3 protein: CASSKRKPRDRIPNEQFF
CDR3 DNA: TGTGCCAGTAGTAAAAGAAAACCCCGGGACAGGATCCCCAATGAGCAGTTCTTC

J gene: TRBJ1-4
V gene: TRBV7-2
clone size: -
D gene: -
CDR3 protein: CASSLGGQARATNEKLFF
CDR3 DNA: TGTGCCAGCAGCTTAGGGGGGCAGGCTAGAGCAACTAATGAAAAACTGTTTTTT

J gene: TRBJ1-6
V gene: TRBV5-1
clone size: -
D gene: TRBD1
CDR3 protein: CASSPRDSSYNSPLHF
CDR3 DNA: TGCGCCAGCAGCCCCCGGGACAGCTCCTATAATTCACCCCTCCACTTT

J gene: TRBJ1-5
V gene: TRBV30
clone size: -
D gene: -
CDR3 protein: CAWSVAGAQPQHF
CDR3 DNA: TGTGCCTGGAGTGTGGCAGGGGCTCAGCCCCAGCATTTT

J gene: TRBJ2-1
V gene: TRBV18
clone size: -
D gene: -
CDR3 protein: CASCLRDLSSYNEQFF
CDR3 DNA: TGTGCCAGCTGTCTCCGGGACCTGAGCTCCTACAATGAGCAGTTCTTC

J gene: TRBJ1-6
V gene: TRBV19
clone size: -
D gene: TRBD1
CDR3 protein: CASSIGRRDRGPRSSYNSPLHF
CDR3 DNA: TGTGCCAGTAGTATTGGGCGCAGGGACAGGGGGCCCCGGAGCTCCTATAATTCACCCCTCCACTTT